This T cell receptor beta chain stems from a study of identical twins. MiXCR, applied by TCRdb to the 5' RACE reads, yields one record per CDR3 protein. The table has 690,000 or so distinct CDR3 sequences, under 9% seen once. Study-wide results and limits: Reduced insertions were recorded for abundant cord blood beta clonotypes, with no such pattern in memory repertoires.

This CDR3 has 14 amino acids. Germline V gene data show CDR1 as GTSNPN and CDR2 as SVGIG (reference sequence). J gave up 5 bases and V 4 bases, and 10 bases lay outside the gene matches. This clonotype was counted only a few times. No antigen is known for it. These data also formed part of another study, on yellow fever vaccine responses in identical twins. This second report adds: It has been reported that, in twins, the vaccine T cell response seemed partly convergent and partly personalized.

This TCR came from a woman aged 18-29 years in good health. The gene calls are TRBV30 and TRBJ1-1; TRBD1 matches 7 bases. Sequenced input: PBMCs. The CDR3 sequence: CAWTAQGGWTEAFF. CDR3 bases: TGTGCCTGGACGGCCCAGGGGGGTTGGACTGAAGCTTTCTTT.